These 21 T cell receptor beta chains share one sample of origin, sequenced in a study of blood T cell repertoires in COVID-19. Libraries were prepared by immunoSEQ multiplex PCR; TCRdb keeps only in-frame clonotypes and omits some of them. In the table there are 23,000 or so clones, 86% of which are singletons. The source material was peripheral blood. Receptor source: a human donor with active COVID-19. The donor label of this sample is uncertain.

DNA of the CDR3: TGCGCCAGCAGCTTGGACGGGGGACAGGGTTCATCCCTCTATGGCTACACCTTC. It specifies CASSLDGGQGSSLYGYTF. The rearrangement links TRBV5-1 to TRBJ1-2, with TRBD1 identical over 9 bases. CDR1 is SGHRS, CDR2 YFSETQ, per germline. The CDR3 sequence is 18 residues long. V shed 0 bases and J 4 bases; nucleotides not matched to a gene: 13.

V and J are TRBV5-1 and TRBJ2-3; D may be TRBD1 (6 bases). The V gene's germline CDR1 is SGHRS and CDR2 YFSETQ. The CDR3 is made up of 15 amino acids. The ends were cut back, 0 bases at V and 1 base at J, with 9 bases in the middle. CDR3 bases: TGCGCCAGCAGCTTGGGGGGGCAGCGCACAGATACGCAGTATTTT. Its translation: CASSLGGQRTDTQYF.

V is TRBV7-2 and J is TRBJ2-7, with TRBD1 identical over 8 bases. The V gene's germline CDR1 is SGHTA and CDR2 FQGNSA. The CDR3 spans 15 residues. Trimming took 5 bases from V and 0 from J; bases not matched to a gene: 6. This chain's CDR3 is CASSQGAPFSYEQYF. The CDR3 DNA is TGTGCCAGCAGCCAGGGGGCCCCCTTCTCCTACGAGCAGTACTTC.

This clone has just one count. The chain has TRBV4-2 and TRBJ2-1, with 11 bases matching TRBD2. V was clipped by 2 bases and J by 5 bases; unmatched bases: 8. Germline V gene lookup returns CDR1 LGHNA and CDR2 YNFKEQ. The CDR3 length is 17 residues. The chain's CDR3 is CASSQNPGLAVHNEQFF. In DNA form, the CDR3 reads TGTGCCAGCAGCCAAAACCCGGGACTAGCGGTCCACAATGAGCAGTTCTTC.

The V and J genes are TRBV7-2 and TRBJ2-7; 11 nucleotides agree with TRBD1. Germline values: CDR1 SGHTA, CDR2 FQGNSA. The V gene end was trimmed by 7 bases and the J gene end by 7 bases; junction bases not matched to a gene: 6. The CDR3 covers 13 residues. CDR3 nucleotide sequence: TGTGCCAGCAACGGACAGGGGGCGAGGGAGCAGTACTTC. Its translation: CASNGQGAREQYF.

The V gene is TRBV11-3, the J gene TRBJ2-7; D gene ambiguous. The germline CDR1 and CDR2 sequences are SGHNT and YENEEA. The CDR3 runs to 13 residues. The V and J ends lost 0 bases and 2 bases respectively, with 5 bases between them. The CDR3 nucleotides are TGTGCCAGCAGCTTAGATTCGGCCTACGAGCAGTACTTC. It specifies CASSLDSAYEQYF.

The rearrangement links TRBV28 to TRBJ2-3; the D gene is possibly TRBD1 (6 bases). The CDR3 loop spans 15 amino acids. V was trimmed by 3 bases and J by 2 bases, leaving 12 bases between them. In germline, CDR1 is MDHEN, CDR2 SYDVKM. CDR3 sequence reads: CASSFPGVNTDTQYF. The CDR3, as DNA: TGTGCCAGCAGTTTTCCAGGGGTTAACACAGATACGCAGTATTTT.

This clone was observed a few times. The chain recombines TRBV28 with TRBJ2-7, with D perhaps TRBD1 (6 bases). V was cut by 6 bases and J by 5 bases, with 8 bases left in between. The CDR3 covers 11 residues. Looked up from germline, CDR1 is MDHEN and CDR2 is SYDVKM. CDR3 region: CASSYRDEQYF. The CDR3 DNA sequence: TGTGCCAGCAGCTACAGGGACGAGCAGTACTTC.

The V call is TRBV29-1, the J call TRBJ2-2; perhaps TRBD2 as D (6 bases). Trimming removed 7 bases at V and 0 bases at J, with 12 bases between. The CDR3 contains 14 residues. CDR1 is SQVTM and CDR2 is ANQGSEA in the germline V gene. The DNA of the CDR3 is TGCAGCGCACGGGGAGGCTCGAACACCGGGGAGCTGTTTTTT. This codes for CSARGGSNTGELFF.

This chain links TRBV19 with TRBJ2-7, with 8 bases that match TRBD2. The CDR3 length is 14 residues. The V gene's germline CDR1 is LNHDA and CDR2 SQIVND (reference sequence). CDR3 region: CGPGVGTRWSEQYF. The CDR3 DNA is TGTGGGCCGGGAGTCGGGACTAGATGGTCCGAGCAGTACTTC. The whole variable domain, remainder taken from reference TRBV19 and TRBJ2-7, is DGGITQSPKYLFRKEGQNVTLSCEQNLNHDAMYWYRQDPGQGLRLIYYSQIVNDFQKGDIAEGYSVSREKKESFPLTVTSAQKNPTAFYLCGPGVGTRWSEQYFGPGTRLTVT.

By sample fraction, this clone is medium-sized. The rearrangement uses TRBV20-1 and TRBJ2-7; D possibly corresponds to TRBD2 (5 bases). Deletions cut 3 bases from V and 5 bases from J, with 26 bases between. The CDR3 runs to 17 residues. Germline V gives CDR1 DFQATT, CDR2 SNEGSKA (reference sequence). The DNA for the CDR3 is TGCAGTGCTAGTCCTCCTTGGGGAAACACGGGGAAGGACGAGCAGTACTTC. Translated: CSASPPWGNTGKDEQYF.

The V call is TRBV28, the J call TRBJ1-5; no reliable D call. Germline lookup yields CDR1 MDHEN and CDR2 SYDVKM. The length of the CDR3 is 15 residues. Trimming took off 1 base at V and 4 bases at J, with 11 bases between the two ends. Here the CDR3 DNA reads TGTGCCAGCAGTTTATCCTCGGGGAGAAATCAGCCCCAGCATTTT. Translation: CASSLSSGRNQPQHF.

The rearrangement links TRBV4-2 to TRBJ2-4, with no clear D. Trimming shortened V by 0 bases and J by 0 bases, and 12 bases separated the two germline ends. Germline V lookup: CDR1 LGHNA, CDR2 YNFKEQ. The CDR3 is made up of 17 amino acids. CDR3: CASSQDKADIAKNIQYF. The CDR3 bases are TGTGCCAGCAGCCAAGATAAGGCAGACATAGCCAAAAACATTCAGTACTTC.

Concerning this clone: This same CDR3 is encoded by further DNA sequences in the sample. The chain couples TRBV20-1 to TRBJ1-1, with D perhaps matching TRBD1 (5 bases). The CDR3 covers 11 residues. Germline CDR1 DFQATT, CDR2 SNEGSKA (reference sequence). The V gene lost 3 bases and the J gene lost 4 bases, with 6 bases spanning the gap. The DNA for the CDR3 is TGCAGTGCTAGTGACAGCACTGAAGCTTTCTTT. It encodes CSASDSTEAFF.

The J gene is TRBJ2-5, the V gene TRBV6-4, with D perhaps matching TRBD2 (5 bases). With 2 bases removed from V and 4 bases from J, the gap between germline ends came to 8 bases. CDR3 length: 13 residues. Germline V gene lookup returns CDR1 MRHNA and CDR2 SNTAGT. The CDR3 DNA is TGTGCCAGCAGTGACGGGGAGAGAGAGACCCAGTACTTC. Protein: CASSDGERETQYF.

About this clone: Other DNA sequences in this specimen translate into the identical CDR3. This chain uses TRBV7-3 with TRBJ2-7; the match to TRBD1 covers 8 bases. The CDR3 covers 13 residues. Trimming took 5 bases from V and 7 from J; bases not matched to a gene: 7. Germline loops: CDR1 SGHTA, CDR2 FQGTGA. CDR3 loop: CASSPGTGGEQYF. In nucleotides, the CDR3 is TGTGCCAGCAGCCCAGGGACAGGCGGGGAGCAGTACTTC.

CDR3: CASNPGQGASGYTF. CDR3 nucleotide sequence: TGTGCCAGCAACCCTGGCCAGGGGGCGTCTGGCTACACCTTC. V usage is TRBV7-3 and J usage is TRBJ1-2; 8 bases map to TRBD1. The CDR3 contains 14 residues. Trimming cost V 7 bases and J 7 bases; bases outside gene matches: 11. The germline gives CDR1 SGHTA, CDR2 FQGTGA.

The rearrangement joins TRBV7-6 to TRBJ2-3, with 7 bases matching TRBD1. The germline gives CDR1 SGHVS, CDR2 FNYEAQ. Losses at the gene ends were 4 bases for V and 0 bases for J; bases not matched to a gene: 4. This CDR3 has 15 residues. The CDR3 DNA is TGTGCCAGCAGCTCCCGACAGGGAAGCACAGATACGCAGTATTTT. This translates into CASSSRQGSTDTQYF.

This clone has a single count. CDR3 sequence: CASSFNRGPNEKLFF. The DNA for the CDR3 is TGTGCCAGCAGCTTTAACAGGGGACCTAATGAAAAACTGTTTTTT. This chain links TRBV7-2 with TRBJ1-4; 7 positions match TRBD1. CDR1 is SGHTA and CDR2 is FQGNSA in the germline V gene. The CDR3 is 15 amino acids. V dropped 3 bases and J dropped 3; count of bases not matched to a gene: 4.

This chain links TRBV28 with TRBJ1-2; D call uncertain. CDR1 and CDR2 (germline): MDHEN, SYDVKM. This CDR3 comprises 12 residues. Trimming left V 2 bases short and J 8 bases short, with 9 bases between. As DNA, the CDR3 is TGTGCCAGCAGTTTAATTGCGGGGGGCTACACCTTC. It yields the protein CASSLIAGGYTF.

This clone was seen a handful of times. The chain carries TRBV9 and TRBJ1-5, with D maybe TRBD1 (5 bases). Germline V gene lookup returns CDR1 SGDLS and CDR2 YYNGEE. The CDR3 has 18 residues. Trimming pared 1 base from V and 3 bases from J, leaving 20 bases between. The CDR3 sequence: CASSVFNFAGGDNQPQHF. The CDR3, as DNA: TGTGCCAGCAGCGTATTTAATTTTGCCGGGGGGGACAATCAGCCCCAGCATTTT.